A single sample gave rise to the 14 T cell receptor beta chains below, sequenced in a study of blood T cell repertoires in COVID-19. Here immunoSEQ multiplex PCR was the method, and the copy in TCRdb shows in-frame clones only, minus some. This table has roughly 63,000 clones, over 70% appearing once. The sample was peripheral blood. The origin of the receptors is a human donor in a cohort sampled during active COVID-19.

This clone was seen once. The gene calls are TRBV6-2 or TRBV6-3 and TRBJ1-6, with D tentatively TRBD1 (5 bases). Germline CDR1 and CDR2: MNHEY and SVGEGT. Trimming took off 5 bases at V and 10 bases at J, with 18 bases between the two ends. CDR3 length: 15 residues. The CDR3 here is CASSLQDMRRSPLHF. In DNA form, the CDR3 reads TGTGCCAGCAGTCTCCAGGACATGCGGCGATCACCCCTCCACTTT.

V usage is TRBV19 and J usage is TRBJ2-2; D is unresolved. V lost 7 bases and J 0 bases, leaving 12 bases between the germline ends. This CDR3 is 15 amino acids long. Germline CDR1 and CDR2: LNHDA and SQIVND (reference sequence). CDR3 sequence reads: CASTPTVANTGELFF. CDR3 bases: TGTGCCAGTACCCCCACAGTAGCGAACACCGGGGAGCTGTTTTTT.

V usage is TRBV25-1 and J usage is TRBJ2-4; possible D gene TRBD1, 6 bases. V gave up 7 bases and J gave up 10 bases, with 23 bases separating them. The V gene's germline CDR1 is MGHDK and CDR2 SYGVNS. The CDR3 consists of 15 residues. The CDR3 DNA sequence: TGTGCCAGCACAGGTTCGCGGAAGGGGGAAGGAATTCAGTACTTC. This sequence encodes CASTGSRKGEGIQYF.

This chain uses TRBV18 with TRBJ2-7; 12 positions agree with TRBD2. Germline V gene sequence: CDR1 KGHSH, CDR2 LQKENI. This CDR3 is built from 14 residues. V dropped 3 bases and J dropped 4; count of bases not matched to a gene: 1. For the CDR3, the DNA is TGTGCCAGCTCACCTGGACTAGCGGGGTACGAGCAGTACTTC. Residues: CASSPGLAGYEQYF.

J is TRBJ1-5 and V is TRBV20-1; D uncertain. CDR1 and CDR2 from the germline V gene are DFQATT and SNEGSKA (reference sequence). V gave up 3 bases and J gave up 10 bases, with 28 bases separating them. CDR3 length: 17 amino acids. CDR3 amino acids: CSASKTNPQDGMQPQHF. CDR3 DNA sequence: TGCAGTGCTAGTAAAACTAATCCCCAAGACGGGATGCAACCCCAGCATTTT.

This chain connects TRBV3-1 (or the pseudogene TRBV3-2) to TRBJ1-1, with a weak D call TRBD1 (6 bases). Germline values: CDR1 LGHDT, CDR2 YNNKEL (reference sequence). CDR3 length: 15 amino acids. The germline V and J ends were trimmed by 4 bases and 8 bases, with 20 bases remaining between them. As DNA, the CDR3 is TGTGCCAGCAGCCCCTACAGGGTCGCCTCTTCCGAAGCTTTCTTT. It is translated as CASSPYRVASSEAFF.

The chain employs TRBV11-2 and TRBJ2-7; tentative D call: TRBD1 (5 bases). Germline V gives CDR1 SGHAT, CDR2 FQNNGV. V gave up 1 base and J gave up 3 bases, with 7 bases separating them. The CDR3 spans 13 residues. CDR3 in amino acids: CASSLGQFYEQYF. CDR3 nucleotides: TGTGCCAGCAGCTTAGGACAGTTCTACGAGCAGTACTTC.

The V call is TRBV7-2, the J call TRBJ1-6; unclear D gene. Germline assignment: CDR1 SGHTA and CDR2 FQGNSA. V was cut by 6 bases and J by 9 bases, with 6 bases left in between. The length of the CDR3 is 11 residues. CDR3 amino acids: CASRLTSPLHF. Written as DNA, the CDR3 is TGTGCCAGCAGACTAACTTCACCCCTCCACTTT. The entire variable domain, with the rest obtained from reference TRBV7-2 and TRBJ1-6, is as follows: GAGVSQSPSNKVTEKGKDVELRCDPISGHTALYWYRQSLGQGLEFLIYFQGNSAPDKSGLPSDRFSAERTGGSVSTLTIQRTQQEDSAVYLCASRLTSPLHFGNGTRLTVT.

The CDR3 nucleotides are TGTGCCAGCAGTTTTAGAGCGGTTAACACCGGGGAGCTGTTTTTT. Amino acids: CASSFRAVNTGELFF. This chain connects TRBV6-2 or TRBV6-3 to TRBJ2-2; a weak D match, TRBD2 (5 bases). There are 15 residues in the CDR3. Deletions cut 4 bases from V and 2 bases from J, with 11 bases between. The germline V gene encodes CDR1 MNHEY and CDR2 SVGEGT.

V is TRBV28 and J is TRBJ1-5, with TRBD1 matching over 8 bases. This CDR3 comprises 16 residues. Per germline, CDR1 MDHEN and CDR2 SYDVKM. V lost 3 bases and J lost 7; bases outside the gene matches: 11. CDR3: CASSFGTPGGAQPQHF. The CDR3 bases are TGTGCCAGCAGTTTCGGAACCCCAGGGGGCGCGCAGCCCCAGCATTTT.

The chain recombines TRBV5-1 with TRBJ2-1, with TRBD1 identical over 9 bases. V lost 4 bases to trimming and J lost 7 bases; unmatched junction nucleotides: 15. This CDR3 comprises 17 residues. Germline V CDR1 and CDR2: SGHRS, YFSETQ. The CDR3 protein is CASSPGTGNYNSNEQFF. For the CDR3, the DNA is TGCGCCAGCAGCCCTGGGACAGGGAATTACAATAGTAATGAGCAGTTCTTC.

This sequence joins TRBV7-2 and TRBJ2-1, with 11 bases identical to TRBD2. Germline CDR1 and CDR2: SGHTA and FQGNSA. With 5 bases clipped from V and 8 bases from J, the junction kept 14 bases outside the gene matches. The length of the CDR3 is 17 residues. CDR3 protein: CASSPGLAARAGHEQFF. Written as DNA, the CDR3 is TGTGCCAGCAGCCCGGGACTAGCGGCTCGAGCCGGCCATGAGCAGTTCTTC.

The V and J genes are TRBV28 and TRBJ2-3; 10 nucleotides agree with TRBD1. V shed 5 bases and J 0 bases; nucleotides not matched to a gene: 5. This CDR3 contains 16 residues. Looked up from germline, CDR1 is MDHEN and CDR2 is SYDVKM. The CDR3 DNA sequence: TGTGCCAGCAGTCCGGGGACAGGGGCAAGCACAGATACGCAGTATTTT. Residues: CASSPGTGASTDTQYF.

The chain carries TRBV28 and TRBJ2-7; 14 nucleotides align to TRBD2. The V gene end was trimmed by 4 bases and the J gene end by 2 bases; junction bases not matched to a gene: 7. Germline V CDR1 and CDR2: MDHEN, SYDVKM. The CDR3 extends over 17 amino acids. CDR3 bases: TGTGCCAGCAGTTCCCCCGGGACTAGCGGGAGACCCTACGAGCAGTACTTC. This gives the protein CASSSPGTSGRPYEQYF.